Here is one TCR beta chain with its context. The target antigen is unknown. V lost 4 bases and J lost 3, with 16 bases in between. This CDR3 contains 15 residues. Germline values: CDR1 SEHNR, CDR2 FQNEAQ (reference sequence). This sample stems from a study of CD8+ T cells in alopecia areata. The sequencing template was cDNA reverse transcribed from extracted RNA. Measured with immunoSEQ multiplex PCR; TCRdb has only the in-frame clones, and not every one. The table lists approximately 98,000 clones, around 59% of them singletons, with 20% to 25% in the top ten. The sorting of PBMCs gave CD4+ and CD8+ T cells. Study-level findings and limits: Patients showed less clear TCR sequence sharing than mice, possibly partly because of HLA diversity. Lesional scalp, especially alopecia totalis/universalis, showed higher clonality than normal scalp. Scalp samples also contribute reads from the resident alphabeta T cells found in normal skin.

This sequence joins TRBV7-9 and TRBJ2-7; D is unresolved. The clonotype was recovered from a human donor in good health. The sample consisted of CD8+ T cells sorted from blood. The CDR3 nucleotides read TGTGCCAGCAGCTCAGTAGCCGGCAGCGTCTACGAGCAGTACTTC. Translated, it gives CASSSVAGSVYEQYF.